Included here is one T cell receptor beta chain sequence, with context. This sample stems from a study of cytotoxic CD8 clonotypes in ibrutinib-treated CLL. The V end was cut by 1 base, the J end by 3 bases, with 16 bases between. Germline-derived CDR1 and CDR2 are SGHTA and FQGTGA. CDR3 size: 16 residues. Libraries were prepared by immunoSEQ multiplex PCR; TCRdb keeps only in-frame clonotypes and omits some of them. The table lists over 14,000 clones, roughly 70% of them singletons. The sample in question was PBMCs, obtained before ibrutinib treatment. The V and J genes are TRBV7-3 and TRBJ2-7; D perhaps matches TRBD1 (6 bases). The sequence was collected from a human donor with chronic lymphocytic leukemia. The CDR3, as DNA: TGTGCCAGCAGCTTAAGTGCAGGGGCCGAAAGCTACGAGCAGTACTTC. Residues: CASSLSAGAESYEQYF.